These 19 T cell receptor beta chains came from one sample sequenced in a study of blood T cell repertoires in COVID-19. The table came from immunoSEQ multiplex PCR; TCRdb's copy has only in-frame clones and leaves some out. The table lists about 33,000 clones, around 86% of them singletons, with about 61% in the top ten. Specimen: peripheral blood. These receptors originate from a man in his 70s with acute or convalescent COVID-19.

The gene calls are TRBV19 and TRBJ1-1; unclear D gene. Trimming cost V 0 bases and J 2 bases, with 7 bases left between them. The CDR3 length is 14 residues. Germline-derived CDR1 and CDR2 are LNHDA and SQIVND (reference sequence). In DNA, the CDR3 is TGTGCCAGTAGTATAGATCTAGTTAACACTGAAGCTTTCTTT. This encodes CASSIDLVNTEAFF.

CDR3 residues: CASSPYLRGGETPTNEKLFF. The CDR3 DNA reads TGTGCCAGCAGTCCCTACCTTAGGGGGGGCGAAACTCCAACTAATGAAAAACTGTTTTTT. The V call is TRBV27, the J call TRBJ1-4; D is possibly TRBD1 (6 bases). CDR3 length: 20 amino acids. The ends were cut back, 5 bases at V and 0 bases at J, with 25 bases in the middle. Per germline, CDR1 MNHEY and CDR2 SMNVEV (reference sequence). Full variable domain (rest looked up from reference TRBV27 and TRBJ1-4): EAQVTQNPRYLITVTGKKLTVTCSQNMNHEYMSWYRQDPGLGLRQIYYSMNVEVTDKGDVPEGYKVSRKEKRNFPLILESPSPNQTSLYFCASSPYLRGGETPTNEKLFFGSGTQLSVL.

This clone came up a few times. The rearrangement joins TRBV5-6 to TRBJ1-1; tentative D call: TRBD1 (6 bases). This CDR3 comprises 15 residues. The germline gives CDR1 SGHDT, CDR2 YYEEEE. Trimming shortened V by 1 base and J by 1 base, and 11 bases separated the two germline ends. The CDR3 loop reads CASSLITGWNTEAFF. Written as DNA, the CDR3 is TGTGCCAGCAGCTTGATCACAGGGTGGAACACTGAAGCTTTCTTT.

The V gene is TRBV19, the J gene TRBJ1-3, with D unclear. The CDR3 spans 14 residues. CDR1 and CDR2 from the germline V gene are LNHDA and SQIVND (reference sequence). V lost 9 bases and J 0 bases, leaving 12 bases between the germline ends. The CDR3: CASGRRDSGNTIYF. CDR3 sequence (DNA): TGTGCCAGCGGACGGAGGGACTCTGGAAACACCATATATTTT.

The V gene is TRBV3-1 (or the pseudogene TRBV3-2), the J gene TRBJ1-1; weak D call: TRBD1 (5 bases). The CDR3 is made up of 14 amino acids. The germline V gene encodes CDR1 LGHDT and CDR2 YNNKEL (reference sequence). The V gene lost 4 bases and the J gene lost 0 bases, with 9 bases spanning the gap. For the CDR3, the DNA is TGTGCCAGCAGCCCCAGGGCTTTGAACACTGAAGCTTTCTTT. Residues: CASSPRALNTEAFF.

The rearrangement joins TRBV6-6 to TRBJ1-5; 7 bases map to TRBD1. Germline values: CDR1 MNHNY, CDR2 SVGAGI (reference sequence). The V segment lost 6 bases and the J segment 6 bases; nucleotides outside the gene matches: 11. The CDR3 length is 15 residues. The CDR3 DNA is TGTGCCAGCAGCCCGACAGGGTCTAGGAGTCAGCCCCAGCATTTT. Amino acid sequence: CASSPTGSRSQPQHF.

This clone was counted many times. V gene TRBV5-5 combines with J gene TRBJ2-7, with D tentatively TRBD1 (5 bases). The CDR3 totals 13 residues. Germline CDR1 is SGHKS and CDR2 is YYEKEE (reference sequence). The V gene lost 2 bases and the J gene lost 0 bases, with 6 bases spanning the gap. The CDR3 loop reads CASSLQASYEQYF. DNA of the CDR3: TGTGCCAGCAGCTTACAGGCCTCCTACGAGCAGTACTTC.

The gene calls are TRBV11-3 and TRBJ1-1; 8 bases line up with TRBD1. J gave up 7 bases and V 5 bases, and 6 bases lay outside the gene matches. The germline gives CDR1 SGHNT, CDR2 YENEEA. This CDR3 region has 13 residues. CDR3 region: CASSHSTGGEAFF. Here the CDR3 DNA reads TGTGCCAGCAGCCATAGTACAGGGGGTGAAGCTTTCTTT.

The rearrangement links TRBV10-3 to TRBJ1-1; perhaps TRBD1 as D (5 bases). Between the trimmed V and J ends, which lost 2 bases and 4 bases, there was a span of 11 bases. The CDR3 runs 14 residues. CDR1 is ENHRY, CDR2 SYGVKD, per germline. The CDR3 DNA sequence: TGTGCCATCAGTGAGCGCGGGGCGGTCACTGAAGCTTTCTTT. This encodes CAISERGAVTEAFF.

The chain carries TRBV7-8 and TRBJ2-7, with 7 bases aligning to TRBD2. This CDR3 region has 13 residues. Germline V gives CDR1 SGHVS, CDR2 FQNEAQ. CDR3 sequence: CVLAWGRGGEQYF. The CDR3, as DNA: TGTGTCTTAGCGTGGGGGAGGGGCGGCGAGCAGTACTTC.

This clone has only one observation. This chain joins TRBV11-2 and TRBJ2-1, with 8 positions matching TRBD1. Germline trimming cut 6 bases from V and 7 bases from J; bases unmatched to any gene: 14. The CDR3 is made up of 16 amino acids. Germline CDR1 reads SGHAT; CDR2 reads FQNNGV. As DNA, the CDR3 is TGTGCCAGCAGTCCCATGTCAGGGGGCGCAGAGAATGAGCAGTTCTTC. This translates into CASSPMSGGAENEQFF.

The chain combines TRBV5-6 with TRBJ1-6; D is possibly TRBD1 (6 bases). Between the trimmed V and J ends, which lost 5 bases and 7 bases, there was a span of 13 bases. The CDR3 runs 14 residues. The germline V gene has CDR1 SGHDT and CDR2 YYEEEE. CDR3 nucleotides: TGTGCCAGCAGTAACCAGGGGTTCAATTCACCCCTCCACTTT. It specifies CASSNQGFNSPLHF.

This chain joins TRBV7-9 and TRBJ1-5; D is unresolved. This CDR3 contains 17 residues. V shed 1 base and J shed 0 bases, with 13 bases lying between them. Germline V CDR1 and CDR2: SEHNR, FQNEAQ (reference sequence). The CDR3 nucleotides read TGTGCCAGCAGCTTAGACCGCGGCTCAGTTAGCAATCAGCCCCAGCATTTT. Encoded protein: CASSLDRGSVSNQPQHF.

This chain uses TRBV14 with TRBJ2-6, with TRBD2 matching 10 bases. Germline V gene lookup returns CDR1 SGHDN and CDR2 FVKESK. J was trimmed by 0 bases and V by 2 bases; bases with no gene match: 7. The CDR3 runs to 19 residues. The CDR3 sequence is CASSQLGLASHSGANVLTF. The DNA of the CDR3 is TGTGCCAGCAGCCAACTGGGACTAGCGTCCCACTCTGGGGCCAACGTCCTGACTTTC.

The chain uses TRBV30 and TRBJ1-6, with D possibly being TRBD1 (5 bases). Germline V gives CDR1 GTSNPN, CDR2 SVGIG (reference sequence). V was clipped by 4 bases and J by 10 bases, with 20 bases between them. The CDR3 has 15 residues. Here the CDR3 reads CAWTSGGAAGSPLHF. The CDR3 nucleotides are TGTGCCTGGACGTCCGGAGGGGCTGCCGGGTCACCCCTCCACTTT.

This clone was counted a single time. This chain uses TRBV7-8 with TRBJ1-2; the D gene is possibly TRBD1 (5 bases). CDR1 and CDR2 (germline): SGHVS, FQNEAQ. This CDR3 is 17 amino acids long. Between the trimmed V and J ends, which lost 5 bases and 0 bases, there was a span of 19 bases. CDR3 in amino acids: CASSREGRQPANYGYTF. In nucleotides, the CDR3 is TGTGCCAGCAGCCGAGAGGGGCGACAGCCGGCTAACTATGGCTACACCTTC. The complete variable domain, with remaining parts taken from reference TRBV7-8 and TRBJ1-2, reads GAGVSQSPRYKVAKRGQDVALRCDPISGHVSLFWYQQALGQGPEFLTYFQNEAQLDKSGLPSDRFFAERPEGSVSTLKIQRTQQEDSAVYLCASSREGRQPANYGYTFGSGTRLTVV.

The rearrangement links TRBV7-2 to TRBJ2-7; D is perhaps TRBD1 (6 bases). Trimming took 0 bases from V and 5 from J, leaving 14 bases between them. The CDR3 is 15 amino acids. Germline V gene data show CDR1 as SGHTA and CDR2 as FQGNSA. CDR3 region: CASSLAGHYADEQYF. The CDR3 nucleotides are TGTGCCAGCAGCTTAGCGGGACACTACGCGGACGAGCAGTACTTC.

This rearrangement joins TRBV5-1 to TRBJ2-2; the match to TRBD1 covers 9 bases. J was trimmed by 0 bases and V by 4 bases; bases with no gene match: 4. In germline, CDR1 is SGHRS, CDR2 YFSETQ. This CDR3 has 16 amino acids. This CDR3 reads CASSGGQGTNTGELFF. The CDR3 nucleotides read TGCGCCAGCAGCGGAGGACAGGGGACGAACACCGGGGAGCTGTTTTTT.

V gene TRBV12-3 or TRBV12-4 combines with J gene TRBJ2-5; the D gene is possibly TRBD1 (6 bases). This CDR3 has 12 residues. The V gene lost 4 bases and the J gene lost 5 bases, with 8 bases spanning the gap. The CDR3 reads CASSSGEETQYF. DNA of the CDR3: TGTGCCAGCAGTTCAGGGGAGGAGACCCAGTACTTC.